This T cell receptor beta chain was sequenced during a study of blood T cell repertoires in COVID-19. Study-wide context: The cDNA or gDNA used as material had been derived from T cells, B-cell-depleted T cells, or PBMCs.

V lost 0 bases and J lost 3; bases outside the gene matches: 9. The CDR3 loop spans 18 amino acids. Germline loops: CDR1 LGHNT, CDR2 FRNRAP. The repertoire was sequenced with immunoSEQ multiplex PCR; TCRdb's copy has only in-frame clones and lacks some. The sample includes some 250,000 clones, approximately 83% of them seen just once. Sequencing was carried out using peripheral blood. The receptor was derived from a woman in her twenties or thirties who had recovered from COVID-19. The V gene is TRBV12-5, the J gene TRBJ2-3; 10 bases align to TRBD2. The CDR3 sequence is CASGLVLGSGGPTDTQYF. DNA for the CDR3: TGTGCTAGTGGTTTGGTACTCGGTAGCGGGGGGCCTACAGATACGCAGTATTTT.